Following are 24 T cell receptor beta chains from one sample sequenced in a study of cytomegalovirus exposure and HLA in healthy donors. Vbeta (60) and Jbeta (13) primers were used in the PCR. Data came from immunoSEQ multiplex PCR; TCRdb stores just in-frame clones and leaves some out. This sample has 70,000 or so clones, with about nine tenths found just once. Source material: PBMCs. Receptor source: a woman in her thirties in good health and CMV-seronegative.

This clone was counted a single time. Additional DNA sequences in this sample encode the identical CDR3. This chain links TRBV30 with TRBJ1-2; D might be TRBD1 (5 bases). CDR3 length: 16 amino acids. The ends were cut back, 2 bases at V and 6 bases at J, with 22 bases in the middle. Germline CDR1 reads GTSNPN; CDR2 reads SVGIG (reference sequence). The CDR3 loop reads CAWSSRPMTVRDGYTF. The CDR3 coding sequence is TGTGCCTGGAGTTCCAGACCCATGACAGTGCGTGATGGCTACACCTTC.

V gene TRBV19 combines with J gene TRBJ1-1; a possible D gene is TRBD1 (5 bases). V was pared by 2 bases and J by 5 bases, with 9 bases between. This CDR3 contains 13 residues. CDR1 is LNHDA and CDR2 is SQIVND in the germline V gene (reference sequence). CDR3 nucleotide sequence: TGTGCCAGTAGTATAACGGGGGAGACTGAAGCTTTCTTT. It yields the protein CASSITGETEAFF. Supplemented by reference TRBV19 and TRBJ1-1, the full variable domain reads DGGITQSPKYLFRKEGQNVTLSCEQNLNHDAMYWYRQDPGQGLRLIYYSQIVNDFQKGDIAEGYSVSREKKESFPLTVTSAQKNPTAFYLCASSITGETEAFFGQGTRLTVV.

The rearrangement links TRBV7-9 to TRBJ2-5; D not certain. The J call may be wrong; the DNA end is better matched by TRBJ2-7. Per germline, CDR1 SEHNR and CDR2 FQNEAQ (reference sequence). The CDR3 totals 13 residues. The CDR3 nucleotides are TGTGCCAGCAGCTTAGCGCCTTCGTTCGAGCAGTACTTC. Amino acid sequence: CASSLAPSFEQYF.

The CDR3 region is CASSRGSGRANEQFF. The DNA for the CDR3 is TGTGCCAGCAGCCGGGGTAGCGGGAGGGCCAATGAGCAGTTCTTC. The chain recombines TRBV11-2 with TRBJ2-1; TRBD2 matches 11 bases. Germline values: CDR1 SGHAT, CDR2 FQNNGV. This CDR3 has 15 residues. After removal of 5 bases from V and 6 bases from J, the junction contained 6 bases not matched to a gene.

The V gene is TRBV5-1, the J gene TRBJ2-7, with a weak D call TRBD2 (7 bases). V lost 0 bases and J lost 4, with 14 bases in between. The CDR3 length is 15 residues. In germline, CDR1 is SGHRS, CDR2 YFSETQ. This CDR3 is CASSLAGGGEYEQYF. CDR3 DNA: TGCGCCAGCAGCTTGGCCGGCGGGGGCGAGTACGAGCAGTACTTC.

This clone came up once. The rearrangement uses TRBV28 and TRBJ1-2; 11 nucleotides match TRBD1. The CDR3 consists of 15 residues. Per the germline V gene, CDR1 is MDHEN and CDR2 is SYDVKM. The trim removed 6 bases at V and 1 base at J, leaving 4 bases unmatched. CDR3: CASSQDRGLNYGYTF. The DNA for the CDR3 is TGTGCCAGCAGCCAGGACAGGGGGCTTAACTATGGCTACACCTTC.

The chain links TRBV28 to TRBJ2-5; 9 bases align to TRBD1. The last part of the DNA fits TRBJ2-7 better; the J call may be wrong. Germline V gives CDR1 MDHEN, CDR2 SYDVKM. The CDR3 is made up of 15 amino acids. CDR3 region: CASAAGTGYTYEQYF. CDR3 nucleotide sequence: TGTGCCAGCGCCGCCGGGACAGGGTATACCTACGAGCAGTACTTC.

The CDR3 region is CASSRLLAGYSYEQYF. For the CDR3, the DNA is TGCGCCAGCAGCCGACTCCTAGCGGGATACTCCTACGAGCAGTACTTC. This sequence joins TRBV5-1 and TRBJ2-7; 9 positions match TRBD2. Germline CDR1 reads SGHRS; CDR2 reads YFSETQ. This CDR3 region has 16 residues. Trimming took 4 bases from V and 0 from J; bases not matched to a gene: 8.

The chain links TRBV12-5 to TRBJ1-2, with D uncertain. CDR3 length: 15 residues. Trimming pared 0 bases from V and 7 bases from J, leaving 15 bases between. Germline loops: CDR1 LGHNT, CDR2 FRNRAP. DNA for the CDR3: TGTGCTAGTGGTTTGGTACGGGGATCCTTCGGTGGCTACACCTTC. Amino acid sequence: CASGLVRGSFGGYTF.

J is TRBJ1-2 and V is TRBV10-3; possibly TRBD1 for D (6 bases). The germline V and J ends were trimmed by 6 bases and 5 bases, with 19 bases remaining between them. Germline values: CDR1 ENHRY, CDR2 SYGVKD. This CDR3 region has 15 residues. CDR3 DNA: TGTGCCATCAGGCCCCTGACAGGAGACTCATATGGCTACACCTTC. Amino acids: CAIRPLTGDSYGYTF.

The chain employs TRBV27 and TRBJ1-1; 9 bases line up with TRBD1. The CDR3 has 17 amino acids. Trimming cost V 3 bases and J 3 bases; bases outside gene matches: 11. The germline CDR1 and CDR2 sequences are MNHEY and SMNVEV (reference sequence). In nucleotides, the CDR3 is TGTGCCAGCAGTTTTGTAGCCACAGGGGGCAGGGACACTGAAGCTTTCTTT. Translation: CASSFVATGGRDTEAFF.

This rearrangement joins TRBV5-4 to TRBJ1-5; D is perhaps TRBD1 (5 bases). The germline V gene encodes CDR1 SGHNT and CDR2 YYREEE (reference sequence). V shed 4 bases and J shed 9 bases, with 14 bases lying between them. CDR3 length: 13 amino acids. This CDR3 reads CASSRQGSSPQHF. CDR3 bases: TGTGCCAGCAGCCGGCAGGGCAGCTCGCCCCAGCATTTT. Using reference TRBV5-4 and TRBJ1-5 for the parts outside the CDR3, the full variable domain is ETGVTQSPTHLIKTRGQQVTLRCSSQSGHNTVSWYQQALGQGPQFIFQYYREEENGRGNFPPRFSGLQFPNYSSELNVNALELDDSALYLCASSRQGSSPQHFGDGTRLSIL.

The chain is built from TRBV4-2 and TRBJ1-1; TRBD1 is a possible D gene (6 bases). Trimming left V 4 bases short and J 3 bases short, with 18 bases between. Germline V CDR1 and CDR2: LGHNA, YNFKEQ. The CDR3 loop spans 16 amino acids. CDR3 in amino acids: CASSLARGTKDTEAFF. The DNA of the CDR3 is TGTGCCAGCAGCCTGGCCCGAGGGACAAAGGACACTGAAGCTTTCTTT.

The V gene is TRBV6-5, the J gene TRBJ2-4, with 8 bases fitting TRBD1. This CDR3 spans 14 amino acids. V lost 5 bases and J lost 4; bases outside the gene matches: 4. CDR1 is MNHEY and CDR2 is SVGAGI in the germline V gene. CDR3 sequence (DNA): TGTGCCAGCAGTCCGGGACAGGCTAAAAACATTCAGTACTTC. Its protein product is CASSPGQAKNIQYF.

The J gene is TRBJ2-7, the V gene TRBV9; the match to TRBD1 covers 7 bases. There are 15 residues in the CDR3. Trimming cost V 3 bases and J 0 bases; bases outside gene matches: 6. Germline V gene data show CDR1 as SGDLS and CDR2 as YYNGEE. The CDR3 protein is CASSAQDRSSYEQYF. The CDR3 DNA is TGTGCCAGCAGCGCCCAGGACAGGAGCTCCTACGAGCAGTACTTC.

V is TRBV6-5 and J is TRBJ1-2; no clear D. Germline assignment: CDR1 MNHEY and CDR2 SVGAGI. The V and J ends lost 9 bases and 3 bases respectively, with 14 bases between them. The length of the CDR3 is 13 residues. Here the CDR3 DNA reads TGTGCCAGTGGTCCTCCGGGGTACTATGGCTACACCTTC. This encodes CASGPPGYYGYTF.

The gene calls are TRBV9 and TRBJ2-5; D is uncertain. The germline V gene has CDR1 SGDLS and CDR2 YYNGEE. V lost 2 bases and J 1 base, leaving 6 bases between the germline ends. The CDR3 has 13 amino acids. CDR3 DNA: TGTGCCAGCAGCGTTTCCAGCCAAGAGACCCAGTACTTC. Encoded protein: CASSVSSQETQYF.

J is TRBJ2-5 and V is TRBV11-2; maybe TRBD2 (7 bases). Trimming left V 5 bases short and J 5 bases short, with 12 bases between. Germline V gene sequence: CDR1 SGHAT, CDR2 FQNNGV. The CDR3 is made up of 13 amino acids. CDR3 region: CASSGRGRETQYF. CDR3 in DNA: TGTGCCAGCAGCGGGAGGGGGAGGGAGACCCAGTACTTC.

This clone was observed once. The chain couples TRBV14 to TRBJ2-5; D possibly corresponds to TRBD1 (6 bases). The CDR3 consists of 14 residues. Trimming shortened V by 0 bases and J by 7 bases, and 12 bases separated the two germline ends. CDR1 SGHDN and CDR2 FVKESK come from the germline V gene. CDR3 bases: TGTGCCAGCAGCCAAGATCTTGGGGGCGGGACCCAGTACTTC. Its translation is CASSQDLGGGTQYF.

The chain couples TRBV7-3 to TRBJ2-1, with 12 positions matching TRBD2. The junction had 2 bases not matched to a gene; V was cut back by 5 bases and J by 3 bases. This CDR3 comprises 15 residues. Germline loops: CDR1 SGHTA, CDR2 FQGTGA. The DNA of the CDR3 is TGTGCCAGCAGCCAGACTAGCGGGAGCTACAATGAGCAGTTCTTC. Its protein is CASSQTSGSYNEQFF.

This sequence joins TRBV9 and TRBJ2-7; D may be TRBD1 (6 bases). The CDR3 sequence is 14 residues long. Trimming left V 4 bases short and J 5 bases short, with 16 bases between. From germline, CDR1 is SGDLS and CDR2 YYNGEE. The CDR3 loop reads CASSTGQTQDEQYF. DNA of the CDR3: TGTGCCAGCAGCACGGGACAAACACAGGACGAGCAGTACTTC.

The genes are TRBV9 and TRBJ2-1, with no clear D. CDR3 size: 12 residues. From germline, CDR1 is SGDLS and CDR2 YYNGEE. V lost 4 bases to trimming and J lost 9 bases, with 11 bases between them. CDR3 nucleotide sequence: TGTGCCAGCAGCCCCACCCCCGGTGAGCAGTTCTTC. Its translation is CASSPTPGEQFF. The full variable domain, its missing parts supplied by reference TRBV9 and TRBJ2-1, is DSGVTQTPKHLITATGQRVTLRCSPRSGDLSVYWYQQSLDQGLQFLIQYYNGEERAKGNILERFSAQQFPDLHSELNLSSLELGDSALYFCASSPTPGEQFFGPGTRLTVL.

The chain recombines TRBV19 with TRBJ1-5; perhaps TRBD1 as D (5 bases). The CDR3 has 14 residues. V was trimmed by 8 bases and J by 0 bases, leaving 11 bases between them. CDR1 LNHDA and CDR2 SQIVND come from the germline V gene (reference sequence). For the CDR3, the DNA is TGTGCCAGTGCCAGGGTGGATAGCAATCAGCCCCAGCATTTT. Protein sequence: CASARVDSNQPQHF.

This chain connects TRBV19 to TRBJ2-3; 12 bases are shared with TRBD2. Germline V gives CDR1 LNHDA, CDR2 SQIVND (reference sequence). There are 14 residues in the CDR3. V shed 7 bases and J 2 bases; nucleotides not matched to a gene: 1. CDR3 in DNA: TGTGCCAGTACTAGCGGGAGGGACACAGATACGCAGTATTTT. Protein: CASTSGRDTDTQYF.